The source of this T cell receptor beta chain is a study of T cell responses to AZD1222 COVID-19 vaccine. Notes on the study in general: Nearly half of spike-specific TCRs reportedly go after variant regions that carry no mutations.

TCRdb keeps only in-frame clones here, not all; method: immunoSEQ multiplex PCR. This table has more than 75,000 clones, around 90% appearing once. With regard to this clone: The antigen is not known.

The clonotype comes from an adult in good health. Here the sequenced sample was peripheral blood, taken on day 0 of AZD1222 vaccination.

In DNA, the CDR3 is TGTGCCAGCTCACCACTCTCGGCAAGCTCCTACGAGCAGTACTTC. It specifies CASSPLSASSYEQYF. The chain is built from TRBV18 and TRBJ2-7; D not resolved. This CDR3 spans 15 amino acids. CDR1 is KGHSH and CDR2 is LQKENI in the germline V gene. V lost 1 base and J 0 bases, leaving 10 bases between the germline ends.